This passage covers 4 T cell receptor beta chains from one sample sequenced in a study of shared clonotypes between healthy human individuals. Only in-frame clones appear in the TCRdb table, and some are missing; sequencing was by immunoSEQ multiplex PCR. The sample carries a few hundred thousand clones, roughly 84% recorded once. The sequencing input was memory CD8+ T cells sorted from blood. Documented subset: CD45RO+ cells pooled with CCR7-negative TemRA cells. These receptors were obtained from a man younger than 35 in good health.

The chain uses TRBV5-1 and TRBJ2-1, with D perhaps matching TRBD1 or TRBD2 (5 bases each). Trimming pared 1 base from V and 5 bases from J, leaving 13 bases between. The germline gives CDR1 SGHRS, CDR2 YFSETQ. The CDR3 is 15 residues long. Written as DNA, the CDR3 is TGCGCCAGCAGCTTGACGGGACCATTTAACAATGAGCAGTTCTTC. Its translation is CASSLTGPFNNEQFF.

CDR3 protein: CASSSLGNSALHF. The CDR3 region has the DNA TGTGCCAGCAGTTCTCTCGGAAATTCGGCCCTCCACTTT. The rearrangement joins TRBV27 to TRBJ1-6; D is unresolved. CDR1 is MNHEY, CDR2 SMNVEV, per germline (reference sequence). V shed 4 bases and J shed 14 bases, with 15 bases lying between them. This CDR3 spans 13 amino acids.

The CDR3 spells CASSSGDSHFLYEQYF. CDR3 coding DNA: TGTGCCAGCAGCTCAGGGGACTCCCATTTCCTCTACGAGCAGTACTTC. The chain couples TRBV5-4 to TRBJ2-7; tentatively, D is TRBD1 or TRBD2 (6 bases each). This CDR3 has 16 amino acids. The V end was cut by 3 bases, the J end by 3 bases, with 19 bases between. Germline CDR1 reads SGHNT; CDR2 reads YYREEE (reference sequence).

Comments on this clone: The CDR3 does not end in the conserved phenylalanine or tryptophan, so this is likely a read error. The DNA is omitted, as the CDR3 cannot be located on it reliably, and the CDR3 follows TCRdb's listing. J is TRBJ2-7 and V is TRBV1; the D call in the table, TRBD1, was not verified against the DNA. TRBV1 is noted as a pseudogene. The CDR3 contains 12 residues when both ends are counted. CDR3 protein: CTSSQAQGQGAP.